A single T cell receptor beta chain is shown here with its context. Its antigen remains unidentified. Clones were read by immunoSEQ multiplex PCR, and TCRdb kept only the in-frame ones, dropping some. The data contain about 40,000 clones, 75% to 95% of them singletons. Trimming shortened V by 6 bases and J by 1 base, and 15 bases separated the two germline ends. This CDR3 spans 15 amino acids. Germline loops: CDR1 MDHEN, CDR2 SYDVKM. This record belongs to a study of T cells in localized non-small cell lung cancer. Overall study results and limits: The study detected a median around 57 of the top 100 tumor clones in adjacent lung. Patients showing higher blood T cell density tended to see longer overall survival. Because sequencing included only one region (of the tumor), heterogeneity remains possible. T cell clonality was highest in uninvolved adjacent lung, above tumor.

Sample: PBMCs, taken before any cancer treatment. The V gene is TRBV28, the J gene TRBJ2-5, with D possibly matching TRBD2 (6 bases). This sequence originates from a woman aged 40 to 75 with stage II lung adenocarcinoma. CDR3 in amino acids: CASSPTGGRQETQYF. The CDR3 DNA is TGTGCCAGCAGCCCAACCGGAGGGCGCCAAGAGACCCAGTACTTC.